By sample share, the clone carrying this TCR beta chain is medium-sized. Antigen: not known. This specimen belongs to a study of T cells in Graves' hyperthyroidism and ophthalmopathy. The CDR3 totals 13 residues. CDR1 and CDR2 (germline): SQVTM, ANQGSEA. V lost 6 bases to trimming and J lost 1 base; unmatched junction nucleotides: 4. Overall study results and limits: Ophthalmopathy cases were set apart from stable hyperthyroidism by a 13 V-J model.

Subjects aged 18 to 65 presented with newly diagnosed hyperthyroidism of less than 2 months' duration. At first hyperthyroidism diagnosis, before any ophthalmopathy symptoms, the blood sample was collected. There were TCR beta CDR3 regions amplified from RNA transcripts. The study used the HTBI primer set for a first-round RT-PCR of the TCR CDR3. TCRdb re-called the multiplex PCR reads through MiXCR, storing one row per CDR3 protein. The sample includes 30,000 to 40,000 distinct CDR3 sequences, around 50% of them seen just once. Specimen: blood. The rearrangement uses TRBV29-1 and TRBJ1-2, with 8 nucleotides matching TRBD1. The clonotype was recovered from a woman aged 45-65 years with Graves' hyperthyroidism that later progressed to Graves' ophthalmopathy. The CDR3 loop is CSVGTGDNYGYTF. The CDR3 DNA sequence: TGCAGCGTGGGGACAGGAGATAACTATGGCTACACCTTC.